A selection of T cell receptor beta chains follows, all from one sample in a study of beta chain features in type 1 diabetes. Clones were sequenced by immunoSEQ multiplex PCR, and TCRdb holds only the in-frame ones, with some missing. In the table there are 300,000 to 350,000 clones, roughly 9% of which are singletons. Sequenced material: central memory CD4+ T cells from blood. These receptor sequences come from a man aged 25-45 years with type 1 diabetes. CDR3s include the opening cysteine and the closing phenylalanine or tryptophan. A D gene is named only where the DNA matches it firmly. Clone size is shown for a subset of rows, as once, few, many or a class of expanded clone.

j_call: TRBJ2-7; clone_size: many; d_call: .; v_call: TRBV6-6; cdr3_nt: TGTGCCAGCGGGCCCGGCGGTTCCTACGAGCAGTACTTC; cdr3_aa: CASGPGGSYEQYF
j_call: TRBJ1-5; clone_size: few; d_call: .; v_call: TRBV28; cdr3_nt: TGTGCCAGCAGTTCTACGGATAGCAATCAGCCCCAGCATTTT; cdr3_aa: CASSSTDSNQPQHF
j_call: TRBJ2-3; clone_size: few; d_call: TRBD2; v_call: TRBV11-2; cdr3_nt: TGTGCCAGCAGCTTATCTAGCGGGGCCACAGATACGCAGTATTTT; cdr3_aa: CASSLSSGATDTQYF
j_call: TRBJ1-2; clone_size: few; d_call: .; v_call: TRBV2; cdr3_nt: TGTGCCAGCAGTGAAACAGGGGGCTACACCTTC; cdr3_aa: CASSETGGYTF
j_call: TRBJ1-4; clone_size: few; d_call: TRBD1; v_call: TRBV5-1; cdr3_nt: TGCGCCAGCAGCTCCGGGACAGGGGATGAAAAACTGTTTTTT; cdr3_aa: CASSSGTGDEKLFF
j_call: TRBJ1-6; clone_size: many; d_call: .; v_call: TRBV5-5; cdr3_nt: TGTGCCAGCAGCTGGGGAGGTTCACCCCTCCACTTT; cdr3_aa: CASSWGGSPLHF
j_call: TRBJ1-4; clone_size: few; d_call: .; v_call: TRBV5-8; cdr3_nt: TGTGCCAGCAGCTTGGCTTCAGGACGTGATGAAAAACTGTTTTTT; cdr3_aa: CASSLASGRDEKLFF
j_call: TRBJ2-5; clone_size: .; d_call: .; v_call: TRBV6-6; cdr3_nt: TGTGCCAGCAGTTACTTGTCTGAGGAGACCCAGTACTTC; cdr3_aa: CASSYLSEETQYF
j_call: TRBJ1-3; clone_size: few; d_call: .; v_call: TRBV5-1; cdr3_nt: TGCGCCAGCACTCCGGGCGACAGCTTCTCTGGAAACACCATATATTTT; cdr3_aa: CASTPGDSFSGNTIYF
j_call: TRBJ2-7; clone_size: .; d_call: TRBD1; v_call: TRBV19; cdr3_nt: TGTGCCAGTAGAGGGACAGGGGGCCTCTACGAGCAGTACTTC; cdr3_aa: CASRGTGGLYEQYF
j_call: TRBJ1-3; clone_size: .; d_call: .; v_call: TRBV6-5; cdr3_nt: TGTGCCAGCAGTTACTCGGCTGGAAACACCATATATTTT; cdr3_aa: CASSYSAGNTIYF
j_call: TRBJ1-6; clone_size: many; d_call: .; v_call: TRBV28; cdr3_nt: TGTGCCAGCAGTTTGGCGGGGGGAGCTTCACCCCTCCACTTT; cdr3_aa: CASSLAGGASPLHF
j_call: TRBJ2-6; clone_size: few; d_call: .; v_call: TRBV29-1; cdr3_nt: TGCAGCGTCCAAGGGGGGCCTGGGGCCAACGTCCTGACTTTC; cdr3_aa: CSVQGGPGANVLTF
j_call: TRBJ1-6; clone_size: .; d_call: .; v_call: TRBV27; cdr3_nt: TGTGCCAGCAGCGTATTGAATTCACCCCTCCACTTT; cdr3_aa: CASSVLNSPLHF
j_call: TRBJ2-1; clone_size: .; d_call: TRBD2; v_call: TRBV5-1; cdr3_nt: TGCGCCAGCAGCTCATCTAGCGGGGGGATCTACAATGAGCAGTTCTTC; cdr3_aa: CASSSSSGGIYNEQFF
j_call: TRBJ2-7; clone_size: .; d_call: TRBD1; v_call: TRBV10-2; cdr3_nt: TGCGCCAGCAGTGAGCCCCGGACAGGGGGCCTACACGAGCAGTACTTC; cdr3_aa: CASSEPRTGGLHEQYF
j_call: TRBJ2-5; clone_size: .; d_call: .; v_call: TRBV7-2; cdr3_nt: TGTGCCAGCAGCCGAGACTCCGCCGGGGAGACCCAGTACTTC; cdr3_aa: CASSRDSAGETQYF
j_call: TRBJ2-5; clone_size: few; d_call: TRBD2; v_call: TRBV5-1; cdr3_nt: TGCGCCAGCAGCTTGGACCATAGCGGGGAGACCCAGTACTTC; cdr3_aa: CASSLDHSGETQYF
j_call: TRBJ2-5; clone_size: few; d_call: .; v_call: TRBV5-1; cdr3_nt: TGCGCCAGCAGCTTGGGTAACCCCGGATATCAAGAGACCCAGTACTTC; cdr3_aa: CASSLGNPGYQETQYF
j_call: TRBJ1-6; clone_size: few; d_call: .; v_call: TRBV5-4; cdr3_nt: TGTGCCAGCAGCCTGGCCAGAAGGGGCGAATCACCCCTCCACTTT; cdr3_aa: CASSLARRGESPLHF
j_call: TRBJ1-2; clone_size: .; d_call: .; v_call: TRBV2; cdr3_nt: TGTGCCAGCAGTGTATCCCCAATTGGCTATGGCTACACCTTC; cdr3_aa: CASSVSPIGYGYTF
j_call: TRBJ1-2; clone_size: .; d_call: .; v_call: TRBV27; cdr3_nt: TGTGCCAGCGCGATTACTGGGGTACCGGGGTATGGCTACACCTTC; cdr3_aa: CASAITGVPGYGYTF